The following is a T cell receptor (beta chain) sequence with its context. Its antigen remains unidentified. The data derive from a study of T cell responses to AZD1222 COVID-19 vaccine. Sequencing used immunoSEQ multiplex PCR; TCRdb keeps in-frame clones, though not all of them. The data contain under 110,000 clones, about 90% of them singletons. Findings and limits, study-wide: Unmutated variant regions are reportedly the target of nearly half of TCRs that are spike-specific. Spike-spanning, vaccine-associated CD4 TCRs were dominant at 160-218 and 743-854.

V was cut by 4 bases and J by 1 base, with 18 bases left in between. The length of the CDR3 is 16 residues. The germline CDR1 and CDR2 sequences are SGHDT and YYEEEE. The J gene is TRBJ2-7, the V gene TRBV5-6; perhaps TRBD2 as D (5 bases). This receptor was identified in an adult who received the AZD1222 COVID-19 vaccine. Sequencing used peripheral blood, obtained 28 days after the second AZD1222 dose. CDR3 protein: CASSPYLARESYEQYF. CDR3 sequence (DNA): TGTGCCAGCAGCCCCTATCTAGCTCGCGAATCCTACGAGCAGTACTTC.